This T cell receptor (beta chain) was obtained from a study of vaccination and CD4 T cells after COVID-19. Study-wide context: The makeup of the convalescents was six males and four females, two of them Hispanic. Collection of post-vaccine samples followed dose two by a median about 72 days, spanning a range of 14 to 241.

The V gene's germline CDR1 is SGDLS and CDR2 YYNGEE. Germline trimming cut 4 bases from V and 5 bases from J; bases unmatched to any gene: 9. The CDR3 sequence is 15 residues long. The treatment here: approximately 10-day PBMC culture with coronavirus spike peptide pools or control peptides (ViraFEST assay). Cultures used more than 1.5 million PBMCs per well, about 9.9 IU/ml IL-2 and about 10 ug/ml peptides. Researchers used the Oncomine TCR Beta short-read assay to sequence DNA from cultured CD4+ T cells. Genomic DNA was extracted from cultured CD4+ T cells. MiXCR was run by TCRdb on the PCR reads, yielding one entry per CDR3 protein. The data show about 20,000 distinct CDR3 sequences, 47% seen once. A note on this clonotype: The antigen remains unidentified.

Sequences were obtained from cultured CD4+ T cells from blood. This sequence joins TRBV9 and TRBJ2-3; 8 nucleotides line up with TRBD1. The clonotype was recovered from a human donor with COVID-19. CDR3 coding DNA: TGTGCCAGCAGCTACCGACCTACAGGGGGAGATACGCAGTATTTT. Translating gives CASSYRPTGGDTQYF. Using reference TRBV9 and TRBJ2-3 for the parts outside the CDR3, the full variable domain is DSGVTQTPKHLITATGQRVTLRCSPRSGDLSVYWYQQSLDQGLQFLIQYYNGEERAKGNILERFSAQQFPDLHSELNLSSLELGDSALYFCASSYRPTGGDTQYFGPGTRLTVL.